The T cell receptor (beta chain) described here comes from a study of blood T cells in healthy people across ages. A note on this clonotype: Its matching antigen is unknown. The junction does not match germline at one end; this may be a read error.

With a J-beta primer mix and a sample-barcoded 5' primer, a second PCR ran about 7 to 12 cycles. From each sample, at least 2.5 million paired-end reads containing CDR3 were obtained. TCRdb reanalysed the 5' RACE reads using MiXCR and keeps one entry per CDR3 protein. The table shows hundreds of thousands of distinct CDR3 sequences, with 40% to 45% occurring only once. The CDR3 contains 14 residues. The V gene's germline CDR1 is ENHRY and CDR2 SYGVKD. Each sample yielded at least 6 micrograms of PBMC total RNA. Notes on the study in general: When set beside aged donors, long-lived donors presented more naive CD4+ cells and higher diversity. It was held that diversity estimates obtained from one million T cells represented underestimates.

The source material was blood. This chain connects TRBV10-3 to TRBJ2-5, with D perhaps matching TRBD1 (5 bases). This TCR derives from a man older than 75 in good health. CDR3 amino acids: CAIGELGDQETQYF. CDR3 DNA sequence: TGTGCCATCGGTGAGCTAGGGGACCAAGAGACCCAGTACTTC.